This TCR beta chain derives from a study of healthy donors' naive CD4 and CD8 T cells. Overall study results and limits: About an eighth of CD4/CD8 propensity variance appeared explained by V, J and CDR3 charge. Bulk sequencing left alpha and beta chains unpaired.

CD4+CD8-CD45RO-CD45RA+ cells were naive CD4+; CD8+CD4-CD45RA+CD27bright cells were naive CD8+. TCR libraries were built from roughly 0.5 ug of total RNA by linear amplification. TCRdb passed the reads through MiXCR, listing each CDR3 protein once. This table has about 180,000 distinct CDR3 sequences, about 70% appearing once. The CDR3 contains 13 residues. Germline assignment: CDR1 MNHEY and CDR2 SMNVEV (reference sequence). Deletions cut 5 bases from V and 4 bases from J, with 12 bases between. On this clonotype itself: What it binds is not known.

The chain employs TRBV27 and TRBJ2-7; no reliable D call. Material for sequencing was naive CD4+ and CD8+ T cells sorted from blood, pooled from several donors. The TCR comes from a pool of human donors in good health; the sample pools cells from several healthy donors. The CDR3 coding sequence is TGTGCCAGCAGTGAGTTTATGCCGTACGAGCAGTACTTC. This gives the protein CASSEFMPYEQYF.